The 32 T cell receptor beta chains presented below share a single source sample, sequenced in a study of blood T cell repertoires in COVID-19. Sequenced by immunoSEQ multiplex PCR; TCRdb stores in-frame clones only, minus some. The sample has 200,000 to 250,000 clones, under 90% seen once. The specimen was peripheral blood. These receptors all stem from a woman aged 80 or older with acute or convalescent COVID-19.

V usage is TRBV19 and J usage is TRBJ1-1, with a tentative D call TRBD1 (6 bases). The CDR3 length is 14 residues. Germline assignment: CDR1 LNHDA and CDR2 SQIVND (reference sequence). The ends were cut back, 5 bases at V and 1 base at J, with 11 bases in the middle. CDR3 in amino acids: CASSLQGTNTEAFF. CDR3 nucleotides: TGTGCCAGTAGTCTACAGGGAACGAACACTGAAGCTTTCTTT.

A word on this clone: The sample carries other DNA sequences with the same CDR3. J is TRBJ1-2 and V is TRBV3-1 (or the pseudogene TRBV3-2), with D maybe TRBD1 (5 bases). Looked up from germline, CDR1 is LGHDT and CDR2 is YNNKEL (reference sequence). V lost 1 base and J 1 base, leaving 7 bases between the germline ends. The CDR3 extends over 14 amino acids. For the CDR3, the DNA is TGTGCCAGCAGCCAAGTTGACAGTAACTATGGCTACACCTTC. Translating gives CASSQVDSNYGYTF.

This chain joins TRBV28 and TRBJ1-1; the D is unclear. The CDR3 spans 11 residues. Trimming removed 5 bases from V and 1 base from J, with 2 bases in between. In germline, CDR1 is MDHEN, CDR2 SYDVKM. The CDR3 here is CASSRNTEAFF. CDR3 nucleotides: TGTGCCAGCAGTCGGAACACTGAAGCTTTCTTT.

V usage is TRBV7-8 and J usage is TRBJ2-7; D is possibly TRBD1 (5 bases). V was pared by 5 bases and J by 6 bases, with 14 bases between. Germline lookup yields CDR1 SGHVS and CDR2 FQNEAQ. The CDR3 runs 13 residues. CDR3 sequence: CASSLGMGLEQYF. CDR3 DNA sequence: TGTGCCAGCAGCCTAGGAATGGGGCTCGAGCAGTACTTC.

V usage is TRBV15 and J usage is TRBJ2-1; tentatively, D is TRBD1 (6 bases). V lost 0 bases to trimming and J lost 1 base, with 7 bases between them. CDR1 and CDR2 from the germline V gene are LNHNV and YYDKDF (reference sequence). The CDR3 is 15 amino acids. In DNA, the CDR3 is TGTGCCACCAGCAGAGACCAGGGGTCCTACAATGAGCAGTTCTTC. Protein sequence: CATSRDQGSYNEQFF. The full variable domain, completed using reference TRBV15 and TRBJ2-1, is DAMVIQNPRYQVTQFGKPVTLSCSQTLNHNVMYWYQQKSSQAPKLLFHYYDKDFNNEADTPDNFQSRRPNTSFCFLDIRSPGLGDTAMYLCATSRDQGSYNEQFFGPGTRLTVL.

This clone appeared a few times. Other nucleotide sequences from this sample produce the same CDR3. The chain has TRBV7-2 and TRBJ1-1, with D hard to call. Germline loops: CDR1 SGHTA, CDR2 FQGNSA. V shed 6 bases and J shed 2 bases, with 10 bases lying between them. There are 13 residues in the CDR3. CDR3 region: CASSFTENTEAFF. The CDR3 DNA reads TGTGCCAGCAGTTTTACAGAAAACACTGAAGCTTTCTTT.

The chain employs TRBV6-6 and TRBJ2-7; tentative D call: TRBD1 (6 bases). V gave up 1 base and J gave up 6 bases, with 16 bases separating them. This CDR3 has 15 amino acids. CDR1 and CDR2 (germline): MNHNY, SVGAGI (reference sequence). The CDR3 DNA sequence: TGTGCCAGCAGTTACTACAAGAACAGGGTTCCCGAGCAGTACTTC. The encoded protein is CASSYYKNRVPEQYF.

The rearrangement links TRBV5-1 to TRBJ1-2; D not resolved. V was pared by 0 bases and J by 8 bases, with 17 bases between. CDR1 is SGHRS and CDR2 is YFSETQ in the germline V gene. This CDR3 is built from 15 residues. The chain's CDR3 is CASSLDNSPPLGYTF. CDR3 sequence (DNA): TGCGCCAGCAGCTTGGACAACAGCCCCCCGCTGGGCTACACCTTC.

The chain is built from TRBV4-1 and TRBJ2-2; 7 bases fit TRBD2. The V and J ends lost 3 bases and 6 bases, in that order; junction bases with no gene match: 7. Germline CDR1 reads MGHRA; CDR2 reads YSYEKL. This CDR3 has 15 residues. CDR3 sequence reads: CASSQGLPDPGELFF. The CDR3 region has the DNA TGCGCCAGCAGCCAGGGACTACCGGACCCCGGGGAGCTGTTTTTT.

V usage is TRBV28 and J usage is TRBJ1-6; TRBD1 matches 8 bases. V gave up 10 bases and J gave up 7 bases; unmatched junction bases: 6. CDR1 is MDHEN and CDR2 is SYDVKM in the germline V gene. The CDR3 consists of 13 residues. CDR3 nucleotide sequence: TGTGCCACCCGACAGGGGAACAATTCACCCCTCCACTTT. It codes for CATRQGNNSPLHF.

DNA of the CDR3: TGTGCCAGCAGCTTGATGGGGCTATCCGGGCGGGGGTCGGATGGCTACACCTTC. It encodes CASSLMGLSGRGSDGYTF. The chain carries TRBV11-3 and TRBJ1-2; tentative D call: TRBD1 (5 bases). This CDR3 has 18 amino acids. Trimming shortened V by 3 bases and J by 6 bases, and 26 bases separated the two germline ends. Per the germline V gene, CDR1 is SGHNT and CDR2 is YENEEA.

The chain is built from TRBV20-1 and TRBJ2-5; 9 bases are shared with TRBD2. V lost 3 bases and J lost 3; bases outside the gene matches: 8. The length of the CDR3 is 15 residues. Germline V gene sequence: CDR1 DFQATT, CDR2 SNEGSKA (reference sequence). The CDR3 DNA sequence: TGCAGTGCTAGTAAGCCTAGCGGGGTGAAAGAGACCCAGTACTTC. Its translation: CSASKPSGVKETQYF.

The chain recombines TRBV9 with TRBJ1-3; D uncertain. Trimming stripped 1 base from V and 4 bases from J, with 12 bases between. This CDR3 has 15 amino acids. Germline V CDR1 and CDR2: SGDLS, YYNGEE. The CDR3 region is CASSVNPLGGNTIYF. Written as DNA, the CDR3 is TGTGCCAGCAGCGTAAATCCCCTCGGGGGAAACACCATATATTTT.

J is TRBJ1-1 and V is TRBV5-1; 9 bases agree with TRBD1. Germline CDR1 is SGHRS and CDR2 is YFSETQ. The CDR3 totals 15 residues. V shed 0 bases and J 1 base; nucleotides not matched to a gene: 1. In DNA, the CDR3 is TGCGCCAGCAGCTTGGACAGGGGGCGGAACACTGAAGCTTTCTTT. This sequence encodes CASSLDRGRNTEAFF.

The chain carries TRBV2 and TRBJ2-1, with 12 positions matching TRBD2. This CDR3 is 15 amino acids long. CDR1 is SNHLY, CDR2 FYNNEI, per germline. The trim removed 4 bases at V and 9 bases at J, leaving 7 bases unmatched. The chain's CDR3 is CASSGLAGAASEQFF. CDR3 nucleotides: TGTGCCAGCAGTGGACTAGCGGGGGCAGCTAGTGAGCAGTTCTTC.

V and J are TRBV7-2 and TRBJ1-5; 8 nucleotides agree with TRBD1. The germline V gene encodes CDR1 SGHTA and CDR2 FQGNSA. The V and J ends lost 5 bases and 0 bases, in that order; junction bases with no gene match: 15. The CDR3 sequence is 19 residues long. CDR3 coding DNA: TGTGCCAGCAGCCACCCTCGGGACAGGCCATCTAATAGCAATCAGCCCCAGCATTTT. Its translation: CASSHPRDRPSNSNQPQHF.

Note on this clone: Other DNA sequences in the sample encode the same CDR3. The V call is TRBV27, the J call TRBJ2-7, with 9 positions matching TRBD1. V dropped 5 bases and J dropped 2; count of bases not matched to a gene: 4. The V gene's germline CDR1 is MNHEY and CDR2 SMNVEV (reference sequence). The CDR3 totals 14 residues. DNA for the CDR3: TGTGCCAGCAGTACCCGGGACAGGGCCTACGAGCAGTACTTC. Protein sequence: CASSTRDRAYEQYF.

V and J are TRBV9 and TRBJ1-2; TRBD1 agrees at 10 bases. This CDR3 comprises 13 residues. With V trimmed by 3 bases and J by 14 bases, 10 bases remained unmatched. Per the germline V gene, CDR1 is SGDLS and CDR2 is YYNGEE. CDR3 in amino acids: CASSGEGQGPLTF. Written as DNA, the CDR3 is TGTGCCAGCAGCGGAGAGGGACAGGGGCCCCTGACCTTC. Filled out from reference TRBV9 and TRBJ1-2, the complete variable domain reads DSGVTQTPKHLITATGQRVTLRCSPRSGDLSVYWYQQSLDQGLQFLIQYYNGEERAKGNILERFSAQQFPDLHSELNLSSLELGDSALYFCASSGEGQGPLTFGSGTRLTVV.

The rearrangement links TRBV6-2 or TRBV6-3 to TRBJ2-7; D possibly corresponds to TRBD2 (6 bases). The CDR3 is 13 amino acids. Germline V gene data show CDR1 as MNHEY and CDR2 as SVGEGT. Trimming removed 5 bases from V and 3 bases from J, with 11 bases in between. The CDR3, as DNA: TGTGCCAGCAGTAATGGGGGAGGCTACGAGCAGTACTTC. Translated, it gives CASSNGGGYEQYF.

This clone was counted between two and nine times. V usage is TRBV6-4 and J usage is TRBJ1-5; 9 bases line up with TRBD1. With 2 bases clipped from V and 7 bases from J, the junction kept 21 bases outside the gene matches. The CDR3 runs to 20 residues. CDR1 is MRHNA, CDR2 SNTAGT, per germline. The CDR3 DNA reads as TGTGCCAGCAGTGACCCCGAAGTTGAACAGGGGGCCTTCCCTGGGCAGCCCCAGCATTTT. Its translation is CASSDPEVEQGAFPGQPQHF.

CDR3: CASSGGTSAYNEQFF. CDR3 nucleotide sequence: TGTGCCAGCAGTGGCGGGACTAGCGCTTACAATGAGCAGTTCTTC. The V and J genes are TRBV27 and TRBJ2-1; 10 positions agree with TRBD2. This CDR3 spans 15 amino acids. With 5 bases clipped from V and 4 bases from J, the junction kept 5 bases outside the gene matches. The germline V gene has CDR1 MNHEY and CDR2 SMNVEV (reference sequence).

The rearrangement links TRBV11-2 to TRBJ1-5, with D hard to call. CDR1 and CDR2 from the germline V gene are SGHAT and FQNNGV. V shed 5 bases and J shed 0 bases, with 20 bases lying between them. The CDR3 contains 18 residues. In nucleotides, the CDR3 is TGTGCCAGCAGCCTTAGACGGCGGCGAGGATATAGCAATCAGCCCCAGCATTTT. This sequence encodes CASSLRRRRGYSNQPQHF.

This clone was observed a few times. The J gene is TRBJ2-1, the V gene TRBV28; D is undetermined. V lost 1 base to trimming and J lost 9 bases, with 7 bases between them. Germline loops: CDR1 MDHEN, CDR2 SYDVKM. This CDR3 has 12 amino acids. The CDR3 DNA reads as TGTGCCAGCAGTTTATTAGCTACTGAGCAGTTCTTC. The encoded protein is CASSLLATEQFF.

The gene calls are TRBV15 and TRBJ1-1; 9 bases are a match to TRBD1. Trimming cost V 2 bases and J 6 bases; bases outside gene matches: 13. The CDR3 consists of 17 residues. Germline V gene lookup returns CDR1 LNHNV and CDR2 YYDKDF (reference sequence). CDR3 nucleotide sequence: TGTGCCACCAGCAGAAACCTTCCGGGACAGGGTGTGCCTGAAGCTTTCTTT. Translating gives CATSRNLPGQGVPEAFF.

The chain joins TRBV27 to TRBJ1-2; 11 nucleotides align to TRBD1. The CDR3 length is 14 residues. The V segment lost 7 bases and the J segment 4 bases; nucleotides outside the gene matches: 5. Germline CDR1 reads MNHEY; CDR2 reads SMNVEV (reference sequence). CDR3 nucleotides: TGTGCCAGCAAGGGGACAGGGGGAGGCTATGGCTACACCTTC. It translates to CASKGTGGGYGYTF.

The chain recombines TRBV2 with TRBJ1-1; a possible D gene is TRBD1 (6 bases). The length of the CDR3 is 13 residues. Deletions cut 6 bases from V and 1 base from J, with 9 bases between. CDR1 is SNHLY and CDR2 is FYNNEI in the germline V gene. The DNA for the CDR3 is TGTGCCAGCAGCGGACAGCAGAACACTGAAGCTTTCTTT. Protein product: CASSGQQNTEAFF. Based on the CDR3 plus reference TRBV2 and TRBJ1-1, the full variable domain is EPEVTQTPSHQVTQMGQEVILRCVPISNHLYFYWYRQILGQKVEFLVSFYNNEISEKSEIFDDQFSVERPDGSNFTLKIRSTKLEDSAMYFCASSGQQNTEAFFGQGTRLTVV.

The chain combines TRBV6-5 with TRBJ2-5; TRBD1 matches 10 bases. J gave up 1 base and V 6 bases, and 2 bases lay outside the gene matches. The CDR3 consists of 14 residues. From germline, CDR1 is MNHEY and CDR2 SVGAGI. CDR3 residues: CASRRDRGQETQYF. The CDR3 DNA is TGTGCCAGCAGGAGGGACAGGGGCCAAGAGACCCAGTACTTC.

As regards this clone: Other nucleotide sequences from this sample produce the same CDR3. The chain has TRBV19 and TRBJ1-2; TRBD1 might be the D (5 bases). CDR1 and CDR2 (germline): LNHDA, SQIVND (reference sequence). V was clipped by 1 base and J by 4 bases, with 10 bases between them. The CDR3 runs 14 residues. CDR3 residues: CASSIGTGVYGYTF. The CDR3 nucleotides are TGTGCCAGTAGTATAGGTACAGGCGTCTATGGCTACACCTTC.

As to this clone: Within the sample, other DNA sequences also encode this same CDR3. The chain is built from TRBV9 and TRBJ1-3; possible D gene TRBD1, 5 bases. The CDR3 spans 14 residues. Trimming left V 2 bases short and J 0 bases short, with 6 bases between. Per the germline V gene, CDR1 is SGDLS and CDR2 is YYNGEE. The DNA of the CDR3 is TGTGCCAGCAGCGTTGACAGCTCTGGAAACACCATATATTTT. Protein product: CASSVDSSGNTIYF.

This clone was detected a few times. V and J are TRBV7-9 and TRBJ1-2; perhaps TRBD1 as D (5 bases). This CDR3 is 14 amino acids long. V was trimmed by 5 bases and J by 2 bases, leaving 12 bases between them. Per the germline V gene, CDR1 is SEHNR and CDR2 is FQNEAQ (reference sequence). The CDR3 DNA follows: TGTGCCAGCAGCGACCAGACAGACAACTATGGCTACACCTTC. As protein: CASSDQTDNYGYTF.

This chain uses TRBV4-2 with TRBJ1-2, with a tentative D call TRBD1 (5 bases). The CDR3 length is 14 residues. V lost 0 bases to trimming and J lost 8 bases, with 13 bases between them. The germline V gene encodes CDR1 LGHNA and CDR2 YNFKEQ. CDR3 in amino acids: CASSQEGLTGGYTF. The CDR3 DNA reads TGTGCCAGCAGCCAAGAGGGACTGACGGGAGGCTACACCTTC.

This clone came up once. The rearrangement links TRBV6-6 to TRBJ1-1; D is unresolved. The V gene's germline CDR1 is MNHNY and CDR2 SVGAGI (reference sequence). V gave up 5 bases and J gave up 5 bases, with 12 bases separating them. This CDR3 has 13 amino acids. In DNA, the CDR3 is TGTGCCAGCAGTACCAGGACGGGGACTGAAGCTTTCTTT. This encodes CASSTRTGTEAFF.